This T cell receptor beta chain was obtained from a study of blood T cell repertoires in COVID-19. Across the study: Whether acute or convalescent, the COVID-19 samples came from the United States, Italy and Spain. T cells, B-cell-depleted T cells, or PBMCs supplied cDNA or gDNA.

Sequencing was performed with immunoSEQ multiplex PCR; in TCRdb, only in-frame clones are kept and a portion is missing. The sample consists of under 90,000 clones, roughly three quarters of them appearing once. Germline V CDR1 and CDR2: SGHTS, YDEGEE. V lost 0 bases, J lost 6 bases, and 7 bases lay in between. The length of the CDR3 is 13 residues. The sequence derives from a human donor in a cohort sampled during active COVID-19. The sample comprised peripheral blood. The chain employs TRBV5-8 and TRBJ2-1; D unresolved. Here the CDR3 reads CASSLVGANEQFF. In nucleotides, the CDR3 is TGTGCCAGCAGCTTGGTGGGCGCCAATGAGCAGTTCTTC.